This T cell receptor (beta chain) was found in a study of CD8 T cells in ankylosing spondylitis. This clonotype was seen ten or more times. Its antigen is not identified. Notes on the study in general: Certain motif variants had earlier appeared in reactive arthritis synovial fluid and blood. Roughly 8 highly homologous variants made up a TCR beta motif that seemed to typify ankylosing spondylitis blood. Reportedly, significant enrichment of disease-linked clones occurred in matched ankylosing spondylitis synovial fluid.

TCRdb redid the calling of the 5' RACE reads with MiXCR, one entry per CDR3 protein. The table has 250,000 to 350,000 distinct CDR3 sequences, 20% to 25% seen once. The V gene end was trimmed by 7 bases and the J gene end by 1 base; junction bases not matched to a gene: 1. CDR3 length equals 13 residues. The receptor was isolated from a female donor with ankylosing spondylitis or in good health (not recorded which). The chain recombines TRBV12-3 or TRBV12-4 with TRBJ2-3; 8 bases match TRBD1. The specimen was blood, either unsorted or a sorted T cell fraction (not recorded which). The CDR3 bases are TGTGCCAGCAAGGACAGGGGCACAGATACGCAGTATTTT. It is translated as CASKDRGTDTQYF.